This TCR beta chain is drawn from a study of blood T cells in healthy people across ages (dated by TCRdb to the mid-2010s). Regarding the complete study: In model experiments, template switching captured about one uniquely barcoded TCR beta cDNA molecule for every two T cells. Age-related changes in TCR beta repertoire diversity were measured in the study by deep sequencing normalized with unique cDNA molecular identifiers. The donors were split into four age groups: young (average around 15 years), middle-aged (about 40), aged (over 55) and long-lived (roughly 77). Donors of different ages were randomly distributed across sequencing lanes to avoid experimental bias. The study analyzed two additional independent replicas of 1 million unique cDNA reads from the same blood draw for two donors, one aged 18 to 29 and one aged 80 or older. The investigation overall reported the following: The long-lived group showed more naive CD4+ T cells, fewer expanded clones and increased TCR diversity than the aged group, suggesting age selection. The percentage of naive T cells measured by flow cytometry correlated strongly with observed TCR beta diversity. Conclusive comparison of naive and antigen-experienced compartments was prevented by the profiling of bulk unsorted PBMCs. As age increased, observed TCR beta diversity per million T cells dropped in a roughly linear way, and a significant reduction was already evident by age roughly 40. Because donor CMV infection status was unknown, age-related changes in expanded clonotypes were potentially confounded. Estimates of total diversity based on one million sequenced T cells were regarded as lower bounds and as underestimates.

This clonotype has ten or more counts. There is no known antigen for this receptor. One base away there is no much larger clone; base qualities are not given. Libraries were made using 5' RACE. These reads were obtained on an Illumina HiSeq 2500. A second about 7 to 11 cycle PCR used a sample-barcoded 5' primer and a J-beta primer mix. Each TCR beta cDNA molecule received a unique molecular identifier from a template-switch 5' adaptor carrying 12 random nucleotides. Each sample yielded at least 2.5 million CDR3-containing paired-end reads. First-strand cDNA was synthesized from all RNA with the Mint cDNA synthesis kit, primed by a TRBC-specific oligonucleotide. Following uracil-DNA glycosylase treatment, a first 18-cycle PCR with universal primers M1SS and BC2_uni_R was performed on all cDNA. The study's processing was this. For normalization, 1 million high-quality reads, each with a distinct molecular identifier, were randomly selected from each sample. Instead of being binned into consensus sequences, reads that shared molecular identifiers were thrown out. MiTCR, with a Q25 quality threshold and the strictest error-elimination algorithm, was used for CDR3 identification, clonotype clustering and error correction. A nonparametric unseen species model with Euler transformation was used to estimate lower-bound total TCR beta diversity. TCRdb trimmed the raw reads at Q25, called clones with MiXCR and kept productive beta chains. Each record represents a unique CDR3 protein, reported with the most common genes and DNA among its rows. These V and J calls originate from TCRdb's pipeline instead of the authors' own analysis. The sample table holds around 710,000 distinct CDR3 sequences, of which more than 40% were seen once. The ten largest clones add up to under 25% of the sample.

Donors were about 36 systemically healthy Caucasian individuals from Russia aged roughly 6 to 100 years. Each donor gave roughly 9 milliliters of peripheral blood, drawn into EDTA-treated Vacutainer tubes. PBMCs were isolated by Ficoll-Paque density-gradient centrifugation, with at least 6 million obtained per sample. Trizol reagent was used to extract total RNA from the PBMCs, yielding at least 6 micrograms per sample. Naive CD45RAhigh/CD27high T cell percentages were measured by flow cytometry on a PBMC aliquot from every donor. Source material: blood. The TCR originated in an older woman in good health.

The CDR3 amino acid sequence is: CSVIQPGFNEQYF. The nucleotides read TGCAGCGTAATCCAACCGGGTTTCAACGAGCAGTACTTC. The rearranged chain carries TRBV29-1 and TRBJ2-7, with no confidently assigned D gene. The germline V gene provides CDR1 SQVTM and CDR2 ANQGSEA. Its CDR3 holds 13 amino acids, cysteine through phenylalanine. Only CDR3 DNA is held: 39 bases, read in frame from base 1. Trimming at the junction amounts to 6 bases on V and 5 bases on J, and the germline ends lie 17 bases apart.